The 10 T cell receptor beta chains reported below all come from one sample, sequenced in a study of a mutant IDH1 vaccine in newly diagnosed glioma. Antigens of these TCRs are unknown. Time point: week 5, during vaccination. Each dose of the vaccine consisted of 300 ug of mutant IDH1 20-mer peptide, with topical imiquimod. Data came from immunoSEQ multiplex PCR; TCRdb stores just in-frame clones and leaves some out. The sample holds about 42,000 clones, approximately 83% seen once. This specimen was PBMCs, taken from a glioma patient whose treatment included an IDH1 peptide vaccine. The receptors here all came from a man aged 35 to 55 with glioma.

This clone has just one count. The chain carries TRBV7-9 and TRBJ1-3; no reliable D call. The length of the CDR3 is 14 residues. V shed 6 bases and J shed 1 base, with 10 bases lying between them. The V gene's germline CDR1 is SEHNR and CDR2 FQNEAQ (reference sequence). The CDR3 spells CASSSQSSGNTIYF. DNA of the CDR3: TGTGCCAGCAGTTCCCAGTCTTCTGGAAACACCATATATTTT. Using reference TRBV7-9 and TRBJ1-3 for the parts outside the CDR3, the full variable domain is DTGVSQNPRHKITKRGQNVTFRCDPISEHNRLYWYRQTLGQGPEFLTYFQNEAQLEKSRLLSDRFSAERPKGSFSTLEIQRTEQGDSAMYLCASSSQSSGNTIYFGEGSWLTVV.

For this clone: A read error may account for a junction end that differs from germline. The chain couples TRBV7-7 to TRBJ2-2; D is possibly TRBD2 (5 bases). Germline values: CDR1 SSHAT, CDR2 FNYEAQ (reference sequence). CDR3 length: 18 amino acids. The CDR3 sequence is CASSFWNLGSANTGELFF. The CDR3, as DNA: TGTGCTAGCAGCTTCTGGAATTTGGGTAGCGCGAACACCGGGGAGCTGTTTTTT.

J is TRBJ2-2 and V is TRBV7-3; TRBD2 agrees at 7 bases. The CDR3 covers 17 residues. The junction had 13 bases not matched to a gene; V was cut back by 5 bases and J by 4 bases. Germline V lookup: CDR1 SGHTA, CDR2 FQGTGA. CDR3 coding DNA: TGTGCCAGCAGCCTACGCGGGAGACTAGACTTCACCGGGGAGCTGTTTTTT. Its translation is CASSLRGRLDFTGELFF.

The chain has TRBV7-9 and TRBJ1-1; D is uncertain. The CDR3 has 13 amino acids. The V end lost 5 bases, the J end lost 6 bases, and 13 bases lay between the germline ends. The germline V gene encodes CDR1 SEHNR and CDR2 FQNEAQ (reference sequence). CDR3 loop: CASSPATSPEAFF. The CDR3 DNA reads as TGTGCCAGCAGCCCTGCCACCAGCCCTGAAGCTTTCTTT. Combining the CDR3 with reference TRBV7-9 and TRBJ1-1 gives the whole variable domain DTGVSQNPRHKITKRGQNVTFRCDPISEHNRLYWYRQTLGQGPEFLTYFQNEAQLEKSRLLSDRFSAERPKGSFSTLEIQRTEQGDSAMYLCASSPATSPEAFFGQGTRLTVV.

The chain uses TRBV6-5 and TRBJ2-2; D might be TRBD1 (6 bases). Trimming stripped 6 bases from V and 4 bases from J, with 9 bases between. This CDR3 is built from 13 residues. Germline V lookup: CDR1 MNHEY, CDR2 SVGAGI. The CDR3 sequence: CASRQGTTGELFF. The CDR3 coding sequence is TGTGCCAGCAGGCAGGGGACCACCGGGGAGCTGTTTTTT.

The chain has TRBV2 and TRBJ1-1; D unresolved. Trimming left V 10 bases short and J 0 bases short, with 18 bases between. Germline CDR1 reads SNHLY; CDR2 reads FYNNEI. The CDR3 consists of 15 residues. Written as DNA, the CDR3 is TGTGCCAACAAAGGGTCGCTGGGCGTGAACACTGAAGCTTTCTTT. This encodes CANKGSLGVNTEAFF.

The count of this clone is one. The chain couples TRBV6-5 to TRBJ1-5, with D possibly being TRBD1 (6 bases). The CDR3 has 14 amino acids. CDR1 is MNHEY and CDR2 is SVGAGI in the germline V gene. V lost 5 bases and J lost 4, with 12 bases in between. The CDR3: CASSIQGSNQPQHF. The CDR3 bases are TGTGCCAGCAGTATACAGGGATCGAATCAGCCCCAGCATTTT.

This chain joins TRBV19 and TRBJ2-2; D is unresolved. CDR1 LNHDA and CDR2 SQIVND come from the germline V gene (reference sequence). The CDR3 contains 14 residues. V was trimmed by 7 bases and J by 1 base, leaving 10 bases between them. This CDR3 is CASTRTLNTGELFF. CDR3 in DNA: TGTGCCAGTACCCGGACGTTGAACACCGGGGAGCTGTTTTTT.

V gene TRBV7-9 combines with J gene TRBJ2-5; D not resolved. This CDR3 is 14 amino acids long. The germline V gene encodes CDR1 SEHNR and CDR2 FQNEAQ (reference sequence). Trimming pared 3 bases from V and 4 bases from J, leaving 12 bases between. CDR3 sequence (DNA): TGTGCCAGCAGCTTTGGCCAGGAAGTAGAGACCCAGTACTTC. Translation: CASSFGQEVETQYF.

This clone has only one observation. This sequence joins TRBV19 and TRBJ2-1; 13 positions match TRBD2. The CDR3 covers 16 residues. J was trimmed by 6 bases and V by 8 bases; bases with no gene match: 10. The germline CDR1 and CDR2 sequences are LNHDA and SQIVND (reference sequence). CDR3 sequence (DNA): TGTGCCAGTTCCAGGGCCGGACTAGCGGGAGTCAATGAGCAGTTCTTC. This encodes CASSRAGLAGVNEQFF.